The clone carrying this TCR beta chain was detected many times. Its antigen is still unknown. Time point noted: newly diagnosed GD, antithyroid drugs for less than 3 months. There was RNA extracted from PBMCs, and the TCR library was made from it. Germline assignment: CDR1 SGHVS and CDR2 FQNEAQ. The CDR3 runs to 16 residues. V trimming: 5 bases; J trimming: 7 bases; junction bases outside the gene matches: 13. Assembly of TCR beta libraries relied on iRepertoire HTBI primers together with Arm-PCR of CDR3 regions. TCRdb ran MiXCR on the multiplex PCR reads and lists one entry per CDR3 protein. Of around 400,000 distinct CDR3 sequences detected, approximately 12% appear once; the ten largest clones hold 18%. The data originate from a study of regulatory T cells in long-lasting Graves disease. Study-level findings and limits: Gene preferences differed: TRBV28, TRBJ1-2, TRBJ2-5 in persistent cases. Persistent-disease Graves' patients showed less TCR diversity than new cases.

The same specimen was also included in a second study, on T cells in Graves' hyperthyroidism and ophthalmopathy. This second study notes: Most clonotypes expanded in thyroid above 0.001 were likewise present in blood.

The gene calls are TRBV7-8 and TRBJ2-3; 9 nucleotides line up with TRBD2. The receptor comes from a woman between 18 and 30 years old with Graves disease. Material: peripheral blood mononuclear cells (PBMCs), obtained at new diagnosis, from a patient treated with antithyroid drugs. This CDR3 reads CASSPPRLAGVNTQYF. The DNA of the CDR3 is TGTGCCAGCAGCCCCCCCAGGTTAGCGGGAGTGAATACGCAGTATTTT. Variable domain in full (rest from reference TRBV7-8 and TRBJ2-3): GAGVSQSPRYKVAKRGQDVALRCDPISGHVSLFWYQQALGQGPEFLTYFQNEAQLDKSGLPSDRFFAERPEGSVSTLKIQRTQQEDSAVYLCASSPPRLAGVNTQYFGPGTRLTVL.